At least ten counts were recorded for the clone carrying this T cell receptor beta chain. CDR3 length: 14 residues. V gave up 9 bases and J gave up 0 bases; unmatched junction bases: 6. CDR1 is LNHDA, CDR2 SQIVND, per germline (reference sequence). The record originates from a study of T-cell reconstitution after alpha-beta-depleted transplantation in children. The library targeted TCRbeta and was prepared with unique molecular identifiers. MiXCR was run by TCRdb on the PCR reads, yielding one entry per CDR3 protein. The repertoire holds some 200,000 distinct CDR3 sequences, with more than 14% as singletons.

The chain uses TRBV19 and TRBJ1-2, with 8 bases aligning to TRBD1. The TCR originated in a human donor who donated a stem cell graft to a child with acute lymphoblastic leukemia. This material consisted of PBMCs from the stem cell graft donor, taken from the stem cell graft. CDR3 residues: CASSWTGTNYGYTF. The DNA for the CDR3 is TGTGCCAGCAGCTGGACAGGGACTAACTATGGCTACACCTTC.